Detailed here is one TCR beta chain. What this receptor recognizes is not known. No base-level quality is on record; no much larger clone is a single base apart. V trim: 7 bases; J trim: 5 bases; unmatched bases: 5. From cysteine to phenylalanine, the CDR3 is 13 amino acids long. Just the 39-base CDR3 DNA is kept, in frame starting at base 1. CDR1 and CDR2, looked up from the germline V gene, are MDHEN and SYDVKM. Each collaborating institution followed its own protocols to collect whole blood in K2EDTA tubes. For TCRbeta analysis, collaborators shipped samples as frozen whole blood, isolated PBMCs, or DNA extracted from either of those sample types. The entry originates in a study of blood T cell repertoires in COVID-19 (TCRdb year 2020). Looking at the study overall: Samples from collaborators originated in the United States, Italy and Spain and spanned both the acute and convalescent phases of COVID-19. The samples were drawn from two sources: the first 160 participants of the ongoing ImmuneRACE study, and 950 to 1,500 subjects contributed by 6 global collaborators. The repertoires were released in a freely available public database meant as a resource for research on the immune response to SARS-CoV-2. The prospective study material was composed of cDNA or gDNA derived from T cells, B-cell-depleted T cells, or PBMCs. The sample metadata nearly always contained a de-identified subject ID, COVID-19 status, age in years and sex. Where HLA class I and class II types were available, the types were taken from metadata supplied by the sample provider, not from assay-based typing. Subjects who had been exposed to COVID-19, were actively infected with it, or had recovered from it provided the deeply sampled blood TCRbeta repertoires that made up the dataset.

TCRbeta CDR3 regions were amplified from genomic DNA using the immunoSEQ Assay, a bias-controlled multiplex PCR. Per the original workflow: The number of nucleated cells in each sample was estimated from the amplification of reference gene primers within the assay. To quantify the absolute abundance of each unique TCRbeta CDR3 rearrangement, sequence reads were collapsed and filtered. For each sample, productive Simpson clonality was calculated as the square root of Simpson's diversity index over productive rearrangements. What TCRdb holds here is the immuneACCESS table cut down to in-frame rearrangements. Part of the clones is not present; checked against another copy, under half of the missing clones reflect an unresolved V gene, and the others are unexplained. From that table come the V and J calls and clone size; the DNA was used to work out D and trimming. Recorded for this sample are some 89,000 clones; 65% to 80% of them occurred a single time. The top ten clonotypes cover 11% of the sample.

Paper-wide results and their limitations: How much clinical and demographic metadata was included differed by source and by participant, and the metadata was provided uncurated.

This receptor was obtained from a man aged 65-85 years with acute or convalescent COVID-19. This sequence uses TRBV28 and TRBJ1-5, and TRBD1 matches 7 of the central bases. The specimen sequenced was peripheral blood. CDR3 loop: CASKQGGDQPQHF. The DNA is TGTGCCAGCAAGCAGGGGGGCGATCAGCCCCAGCATTTT.